The T cell receptor (beta chain) under discussion was sequenced for a study of metastatic and nonmetastatic thyroid tumors. Study outcomes and limitations: Benign nodules were reported to have significantly lower TCR beta diversity than malignant thyroid tumors, in blood and tumor.

In its sample, this clone was seen many times. The antigen is unknown. No patient received treatment before thyroid surgery. Using MiXCR, TCRdb re-called clones from the PCR reads. The sample yields around 50,000 clones, approximately 20% seen once. Germline V gene sequence: CDR1 LNHDA, CDR2 SQIVND (reference sequence). The CDR3 length is 16 residues. The V and J ends lost 5 bases and 3 bases respectively, with 17 bases between them. The sample taken for sequencing was blood. The sequence came from a male donor with papillary thyroid cancer or a benign thyroid nodule (not recorded which). Some clones in this sample may be carry-over from other donors' samples. The gene calls are TRBV19 and TRBJ1-3; TRBD1 might be the D (6 bases). The DNA of the CDR3 is TGTGCCAGTAGTCCCCTTGGGCCACAGGGTGGAAACACCATATATTTT. Amino acid sequence: CASSPLGPQGGNTIYF.